The 23 T cell receptor beta chains presented below share a single source sample, sequenced in a study of blood T cells in healthy people across ages. A sample-barcoded 5' primer and a J-beta primer mix were used in a second PCR of roughly 7 to 11 cycles. TCRdb re-analysed the 5' RACE reads in MiXCR, keeping a single row per CDR3 protein. The repertoire holds 550,000 to 750,000 distinct CDR3 sequences, with around 20% as singletons. The sample was blood. These receptors were taken from a man between 65 and 79 years old in good health.

The V and J genes are TRBV9 and TRBJ2-2; 7 nucleotides agree with TRBD2. This CDR3 has 16 residues. Germline V gene lookup returns CDR1 SGDLS and CDR2 YYNGEE. Germline trimming cut 0 bases from V and 1 base from J; bases unmatched to any gene: 3. The CDR3 here is CASSVAPSGNTGELFF. DNA of the CDR3: TGTGCCAGCAGCGTAGCCCCTAGCGGGAACACCGGGGAGCTGTTTTTT.

The chain combines TRBV20-1 with TRBJ2-7; the D is unclear. CDR1 and CDR2 (germline): DFQATT, SNEGSKA (reference sequence). This CDR3 is built from 14 residues. Deletions cut 1 base from V and 0 bases from J, with 10 bases between. The CDR3 sequence: CSARGTVNSYEQYF. The DNA of the CDR3 is TGCAGTGCTAGAGGGACGGTCAACTCCTACGAGCAGTACTTC.

The genes are TRBV6-6 and TRBJ1-1, with D possibly matching TRBD1 (5 bases). Trimming left V 4 bases short and J 0 bases short, with 15 bases between. Germline CDR1 MNHNY, CDR2 SVGAGI (reference sequence). This CDR3 comprises 16 residues. CDR3 nucleotides: TGTGCCAGCAGTTCCCCACAGAGACAGTTGAACACTGAAGCTTTCTTT. It specifies CASSSPQRQLNTEAFF.

The chain employs TRBV20-1 and TRBJ2-3; weak D call: TRBD2 (6 bases). Looked up from germline, CDR1 is DFQATT and CDR2 is SNEGSKA (reference sequence). The CDR3 spans 16 residues. V was clipped by 0 bases and J by 2 bases, with 15 bases between them. CDR3 loop: CSARDGPGDPTDTQYF. The CDR3 DNA sequence: TGCAGTGCTAGAGACGGGCCGGGAGACCCCACAGATACGCAGTATTTT.

J is TRBJ2-7 and V is TRBV6-5; tentative D call: TRBD1 (6 bases). V lost 4 bases to trimming and J lost 6 bases, with 10 bases between them. Germline V gives CDR1 MNHEY, CDR2 SVGAGI. CDR3 length equals 12 residues. The CDR3 DNA reads TGTGCCAGCAGTTTCGCCAGGGGCGAGCAGTACTTC. Residues: CASSFARGEQYF.

The chain links TRBV6-2 or TRBV6-3 to TRBJ2-5; the D call may be TRBD1 or TRBD2 (5 bases each). The CDR3 sequence is 16 residues long. The V end lost 7 bases, the J end lost 0 bases, and 18 bases lay between the germline ends. Per the germline V gene, CDR1 is MNHEY and CDR2 is SVGEGT. The CDR3 loop is CASIEGPLKYQETQYF. The CDR3 DNA is TGTGCCAGCATCGAGGGGCCTCTAAAGTACCAAGAGACCCAGTACTTC.

The CDR3 DNA follows: TGTGCCAGCAGCCCCGCATGGGGGGAAAGCTCCTATAATTCACCCCTCCACTTT. This codes for CASSPAWGESSYNSPLHF. The chain recombines TRBV7-2 with TRBJ1-6; a weak D match, TRBD1 (5 bases). The CDR3 loop spans 18 amino acids. Trimming shortened V by 5 bases and J by 0 bases, and 17 bases separated the two germline ends. Germline lookup yields CDR1 SGHTA and CDR2 FQGNSA.

This rearrangement joins TRBV18 to TRBJ1-1; the D gene is possibly TRBD1 (5 bases). V gave up 0 bases and J gave up 5 bases, with 16 bases separating them. This CDR3 contains 16 residues. The germline gives CDR1 KGHSH, CDR2 LQKENI. This CDR3 is CASSPPRGSGWTEAFF. In DNA form, the CDR3 reads TGTGCCAGCTCACCACCGCGGGGGTCGGGGTGGACTGAAGCTTTCTTT. The full variable domain, with the rest looked up from reference TRBV18 and TRBJ1-1, is NAGVMQNPRHLVRRRGQEARLRCSPMKGHSHVYWYRQLPEEGLKFMVYLQKENIIDESGMPKERFSAEFPKEGPSILRIQQVVRGDSAAYFCASSPPRGSGWTEAFFGQGTRLTVV.

The table lists this clonotype with a few counts. This rearrangement joins TRBV7-3 to TRBJ1-1, with TRBD1 as a possible D gene (6 bases). This CDR3 contains 13 residues. V dropped 5 bases and J dropped 8 bases, with 15 bases sitting between them. Germline CDR1 and CDR2: SGHTA and FQGTGA. The CDR3 DNA reads TGTGCCAGCAGCCCCAGGACAGTCGACGAAGCTTTCTTT. Protein product: CASSPRTVDEAFF.

Notes on this clonotype: At one end the junction does not follow the germline gene, possibly because of a read error. Here the CDR3 DNA reads TGTGCCAGCAGCTACTCCCTGCCCGTGGGCACAGATACGCAGTATTTT. Its translation: CASSYSLPVGTDTQYF. V gene TRBV6-5 combines with J gene TRBJ2-3; D not resolved. CDR3 length equals 16 residues. The germline V gene has CDR1 MNHEY and CDR2 SVGAGI.

Only a few counts were recorded for this clonotype. The V and J genes are TRBV9 and TRBJ1-1; 9 bases match TRBD1. Per the germline V gene, CDR1 is SGDLS and CDR2 is YYNGEE. The CDR3 has 16 residues. The V segment lost 3 bases and the J segment 5 bases; nucleotides outside the gene matches: 11. CDR3 protein: CASSDERQGEETEAFF. CDR3 coding DNA: TGTGCCAGCAGCGATGAAAGACAGGGGGAAGAGACTGAAGCTTTCTTT.

This clonotype has just a few counts. The chain is built from TRBV5-1 and TRBJ2-5; no reliable D call. The CDR3 is 13 amino acids. Germline V lookup: CDR1 SGHRS, CDR2 YFSETQ. The V end lost 0 bases, the J end lost 5 bases, and 8 bases lay between the germline ends. This CDR3 reads CASSLDYYETQYF. CDR3 bases: TGCGCCAGCAGCTTGGACTATTACGAGACCCAGTACTTC.

The chain employs TRBV7-9 and TRBJ1-2, with TRBD1 as a possible D gene (5 bases). This CDR3 has 11 amino acids. CDR1 and CDR2 (germline): SEHNR, FQNEAQ (reference sequence). Trimming pared 10 bases from V and 4 bases from J, leaving 10 bases between. CDR3 sequence: CAITGLYGYTF. CDR3 coding DNA: TGTGCCATAACAGGTCTCTATGGCTACACCTTC.

The CDR3 is CASSLRTGDNEKLFF. CDR3 nucleotide sequence: TGTGCCAGCAGCTTGAGGACAGGGGATAATGAAAAACTGTTTTTT. This chain links TRBV5-6 with TRBJ1-4, with 9 bases identical to TRBD1. The CDR3 is 15 amino acids. The junction had 2 bases not matched to a gene; V was cut back by 1 base and J by 4 bases. Germline V gene sequence: CDR1 SGHDT, CDR2 YYEEEE.

This rearrangement joins TRBV10-3 to TRBJ2-5, with D perhaps TRBD2 (5 bases). Trimming cost V 7 bases and J 3 bases, with 12 bases left between them. The CDR3 sequence is 13 residues long. Germline values: CDR1 ENHRY, CDR2 SYGVKD. The CDR3 coding sequence is TGTGCCATCAATACCGGGGAAGAAGAGACCCAGTACTTC. Encoded protein: CAINTGEEETQYF.

The V and J genes are TRBV28 and TRBJ2-5; 9 bases fit TRBD1. TRBJ2-1 explains the end of the DNA better; the J call may be wrong. CDR3 size: 16 residues. The germline CDR1 and CDR2 sequences are MDHEN and SYDVKM. CDR3 residues: CASSLIRDRARWGQFF. In DNA, the CDR3 is TGTGCCAGCAGTTTGATCCGGGACAGGGCGAGGTGGGGGCAGTTCTTC.

The rearrangement uses TRBV14 and TRBJ1-3, with D possibly TRBD1 on 6 matching bases. Germline V gene sequence: CDR1 SGHDN, CDR2 FVKESK. The CDR3 consists of 15 residues. V shed 2 bases and J shed 2 bases, with 10 bases lying between them. In DNA, the CDR3 is TGTGCCAGCAGCCAACGGACAGATACTGGAAACACCATATATTTT. Amino acids: CASSQRTDTGNTIYF.

The rearrangement joins TRBV13 to TRBJ2-5, with a weak D call TRBD1 (6 bases). This CDR3 is built from 14 residues. Germline-derived CDR1 and CDR2 are PRHDT and FYEKMQ (reference sequence). Trimming cost V 5 bases and J 5 bases, with 15 bases left between them. The CDR3 bases are TGTGCCAGCAGCAGAAAACAGGGACGGGAGACCCAGTACTTC. It yields the protein CASSRKQGRETQYF.

The chain couples TRBV2 to TRBJ2-4; the D gene could be TRBD1 or TRBD2 (5 bases each). The V and J ends lost 6 bases and 0 bases respectively, with 9 bases between them. The germline V gene has CDR1 SNHLY and CDR2 FYNNEI. The CDR3 spans 14 residues. Written as DNA, the CDR3 is TGTGCCAGCAGGATTGGGGGAGCCAAAAACATTCAGTACTTC. It codes for CASRIGGAKNIQYF.

This clonotype was observed a handful of times. The V call is TRBV6-5, the J call TRBJ1-2; no clear D. This CDR3 comprises 14 residues. V lost 0 bases, J lost 8 bases, and 13 bases lay in between. Germline V CDR1 and CDR2: MNHEY, SVGAGI. In DNA, the CDR3 is TGTGCCAGCAGTTACTCGAGTACCGCGGACGGCTACACCTTC. It specifies CASSYSSTADGYTF.

Only a few counts were recorded for this clonotype. This chain joins TRBV20-1 and TRBJ2-5; D might be TRBD1 (5 bases). The CDR3 has 13 amino acids. Trimming removed 6 bases at V and 1 base at J, with 12 bases between. CDR1 is DFQATT and CDR2 is SNEGSKA in the germline V gene (reference sequence). The CDR3: CSARQLPQETQYF. DNA for the CDR3: TGCAGTGCGCGACAGCTACCCCAAGAGACCCAGTACTTC.

Only a few counts were recorded for this clonotype. CDR3 protein: CSAGDPYNEQFF. The CDR3 bases are TGCAGTGCTGGGGACCCATACAATGAGCAGTTCTTC. The V and J genes are TRBV20-1 and TRBJ2-1; D is perhaps TRBD1 or TRBD2 (5 bases each). Trimming removed 5 bases from V and 4 bases from J, with 9 bases in between. Germline lookup yields CDR1 DFQATT and CDR2 SNEGSKA (reference sequence). The CDR3 totals 12 residues.

A note on this clonotype: One end of the junction is discordant with germline, which a read error may explain. This chain connects TRBV3-1 to TRBJ1-5, with TRBD1 identical over 9 bases. This CDR3 is 14 amino acids long. Germline-derived CDR1 and CDR2 are LGHDT and YNNKEL (reference sequence). CDR3 in DNA: TGTGTCAGCAGCCAAGACAGGGGGACGGAGCCCCAGCATTTT. It translates to CVSSQDRGTEPQHF.